This record looks at one T cell receptor beta chain sequence and its context. This clone's antigen is unknown. Base qualities are not at hand, and no much larger clone is one base apart. Participants in the prospective study were enrolled through a virtual design, were aged roughly 18 to 95 years, and lived in about 25 United States geographic areas. To assign participants to cohorts, the prospective study relied on clinical history that participants themselves reported in a screening survey and a study questionnaire. ImmuneRACE Cohort 3 recovered participants were defined by two consecutive negative NP/OP PCR tests, healthcare professional clearance, or symptom resolution. Each participant in the prospective study had whole blood, serum and a nasopharyngeal or oropharyngeal swab collected by mobile phlebotomists. Prospective study participants could optionally give additional blood draws and questionnaires over an approximately two-month period. Before DNA extraction, prospective study blood samples were shipped either frozen or at room temperature.

TCRbeta CDR3 regions were amplified from genomic DNA using the immunoSEQ Assay, a bias-controlled multiplex PCR. The paper's processing steps were these. The number of nucleated cells in each sample was estimated from the amplification of reference gene primers within the assay. To quantify the absolute abundance of each unique TCRbeta CDR3 rearrangement, sequence reads were collapsed and filtered. Productive Simpson clonality was computed per sample as the square root of Simpson's diversity index over productive rearrangements. TCRdb took over this immuneACCESS table, retaining in-frame rearrangements with V and J assigned. Such tables are incomplete; in checked studies, under half of the missing clones stem from an unresolved V gene, and the remainder is unexplained. V and J calls and clone size come straight from that table; D and trimming were deduced from the DNA. The sample yields 140,000 or so clones; about 80% were counted once. The ten largest clones take up about 10% of the sample.

This entry comes from a study of blood T cell repertoires in COVID-19 (TCRdb year 2020). Regarding the study in general: Collaborator samples came from the United States, Italy and Spain and covered acute and convalescent phases of COVID-19. The material from the prospective study consisted of cDNA or gDNA derived from T cells, B-cell-depleted T cells, or PBMCs. The dataset comprised deeply sampled blood TCRbeta repertoires from subjects exposed to, actively infected with, or recovered from COVID-19. The repertoires were made available in a free public database intended to serve as a resource for research on the immune response to SARS-CoV-2. Samples were obtained from the ongoing ImmuneRACE study (first 160 participants) and from over 1,000 subjects provided by 6 global collaborators. Sample metadata almost always included a de-identified subject ID, COVID-19 status, age in years and sex. Where available, HLA class I and class II types were taken from metadata supplied by the sample provider and were not determined by assay-based typing.

The paper's findings and limits, for the study overall: How much clinical and demographic metadata was included differed by source and by participant, and the metadata was provided uncurated.

Input material: PBMCs or T cells enriched from blood (not recorded which). This clonotype originated in a man aged 50 or older who had recovered from COVID-19.

The DNA is TGTGCCAGCAGCTCCTATTCCTACGAGCAGTACTTC. Its translation reads: CASSSYSYEQYF. The chain was built from TRBV7-9 and TRBJ2-7; no D gene can be assigned with confidence. Trimming removed 4 bases from V and 1 base from J, leaving 5 bases between the germline ends. The germline V gene (reference sequence) provides CDR1 SEHNR and CDR2 FQNEAQ. The cysteine opens and the phenylalanine closes a CDR3 of 12 amino acids. The DNA shown is the 36-base CDR3, in frame from base 1. The entire variable domain, with the stretches around the CDR3 drawn from the reference TRBV7-9 and TRBJ2-7 proteins, is DTGVSQNPRHKITKRGQNVTFRCDPISEHNRLYWYRQTLGQGPEFLTYFQNEAQLEKSRLLSDRFSAERPKGSFSTLEIQRTEQGDSAMYLCASSSYSYEQYFGPGTRLTVT.